Listed below are T cell receptor beta chains from one sample, sequenced in a study of blood T cell repertoires in COVID-19. This table comes from immunoSEQ multiplex PCR, and its TCRdb copy is limited to in-frame clones, with some not included. This repertoire shows fewer than 300,000 clones, 65% to 90% found once; its top ten account for about 14%. Sequencing was carried out using peripheral blood. The receptors shown here come from a human donor in a cohort sampled during active COVID-19. Each CDR3 is given with its conserved first and last residue. D genes are given only for firm matches. The size of a clone is reported for some rows only, either as once, few or many, or as a class for expanded clones.

j_gene	abundance	v_gene	d_gene	CDR3nt	CDR3aa
TRBJ2-7	-	TRBV9	TRBD2	TGTGCCAGCAGCGTAGACGGGACTAGCGGGAGCGAGCAGTACTTC	CASSVDGTSGSEQYF
TRBJ1-1	-	TRBV30	-	TGTGCCTGGAAACTCCTAAGGGGACTTAACACTGAAGCTTTCTTT	CAWKLLRGLNTEAFF
TRBJ2-7	-	TRBV14	TRBD2	TGTGCCAGCAGCCAAGCCGGGACTAGCTTACCTAAGGGGCAGTACTTC	CASSQAGTSLPKGQYF
TRBJ2-3	-	TRBV15	TRBD1	TGTGCCACCAGCACAGGTGACAGGGGGCTCACAGATACGCAGTATTTT	CATSTGDRGLTDTQYF
TRBJ2-7	once	TRBV6-1	TRBD2	TGTGCCAGCAGTGATCGCAGGGAGGGGCAGTACTTC	CASSDRREGQYF
TRBJ1-5	-	TRBV7-9	TRBD1	TGTGCCAGCAGCCCCGGGACAGGGGATCAGCCCCAGCATTTT	CASSPGTGDQPQHF
TRBJ1-3	few	TRBV7-6	-	TGTGCCAGCAGCGATAGACAGGGAAACACCATATATTTT	CASSDRQGNTIYF
TRBJ1-2	-	TRBV11-2	-	TGTGCCAGCAGCTCGACAGGCAGATATGGCTACACCTTC	CASSSTGRYGYTF
TRBJ1-4	-	TRBV30	-	TGTGCCTTGGACTCTGGGTCCGGTAGTGAAAAACTGTTTTTT	CALDSGSGSEKLFF
TRBJ2-5	-	TRBV5-1	TRBD2	TGCGCCAGCAACCGTGGGACTAGCGGTCAGGAGACCCAGTACTTC	CASNRGTSGQETQYF
TRBJ2-1	-	TRBV7-3	TRBD2	TGTGCCAGCAGCACAATAGCGGGGGAGCAGTTCTTC	CASSTIAGEQFF
TRBJ2-5	-	TRBV10-3	-	TGTGCCATCAGTGAACCAGGCCGAGAGACCCAGTACTTC	CAISEPGRETQYF
TRBJ2-1	-	TRBV4-2	-	TGTGCCAGCAGCCGCCCGGCGGCCTACAATGAGCAGTTCTTC	CASSRPAAYNEQFF
TRBJ1-4	-	TRBV28	-	TGTGCCAGCGGCCCGGACACCGGTTCTCAAAAACTGTTTTTT	CASGPDTGSQKLFF
TRBJ2-5	-	TRBV19	-	TGTGCCAGTAGTATCCTTATGCAAGAGACCCAGTACTTC	CASSILMQETQYF
TRBJ2-7	-	TRBV5-1	TRBD1	TGCGCCAGCAGCTTGGGACAGGGTACGTGGGAGCAGTACTTC	CASSLGQGTWEQYF
TRBJ1-5	-	TRBV6-2/TRBV6-3	TRBD1	TGTGCCAGCAGTTCGAGACAGGGAGAGGGCAATCAGCCCCAGCATTTT	CASSSRQGEGNQPQHF
TRBJ2-5	-	TRBV2	TRBD2	TGTGCCAGCAGTGAGGGTCAACTAGCGGGAGGGCAAGAGACCCAGTACTTC	CASSEGQLAGGQETQYF
TRBJ2-1	-	TRBV5-1	-	TGCGCCAGCAGCGCCCTACAGGGTAGCCATGAGCAGTTCTTC	CASSALQGSHEQFF
TRBJ2-1	-	TRBV2	-	TGTGCCAGCAGGACTCAATCCAGCTCCTACAATGAGCAGTTCTTC	CASRTQSSSYNEQFF
TRBJ2-7	-	TRBV9	-	TGTGCCAGCAGCGTAGGGAGGGACTCCTACGAGCAGTACTTC	CASSVGRDSYEQYF
TRBJ2-1	-	TRBV2	TRBD2	TGTGCCAGCAGGGGACTAGAAACTTATAATGAGCAGTTCTTC	CASRGLETYNEQFF
TRBJ2-7	-	TRBV6-6	TRBD2	TGTGCCAGCAGCCAAGGACTAGCGGGAGACGAGCAGTACTTC	CASSQGLAGDEQYF
TRBJ2-1	-	TRBV28	-	TGTGCCAGCATACCCGGCGGAGGGCCTCGGGAGCAGTTCTTC	CASIPGGGPREQFF
TRBJ2-2	-	TRBV29-1	-	TGCAGCGTAGCCGAGGGGACTCCCTCCACCGGGGAGCTGTTTTTT	CSVAEGTPSTGELFF
TRBJ1-2	few	TRBV4-3	TRBD1	TGCGCCAGCAGCCAATCTGGGTTCCCAGGGGGGTATGGCTACACCTTC	CASSQSGFPGGYGYTF
TRBJ2-2	-	TRBV6-5	TRBD1	TGTGCCAGCAGACAGGGGACGAACACCGGGGAGCTGTTTTTT	CASRQGTNTGELFF
TRBJ2-1	-	TRBV20-1	TRBD2	TGCAGTGCTAGTGATAGCGGGACCTACAATGAGCAGTTCTTC	CSASDSGTYNEQFF
TRBJ2-5	-	TRBV3-1/TRBV3-2	-	TGTGCCAGCAGCCAAGTGGGGCGCGACCCAGAGACCCAGTACTTC	CASSQVGRDPETQYF
TRBJ1-3	-	TRBV30	-	TGTGCCTGGAGTGATCCGGGGTCTGGAAACACCATATATTTT	CAWSDPGSGNTIYF
TRBJ2-7	-	TRBV12-5	TRBD1	TGTGCTAGTGGTTTGGGGGACAGGGGGAGATATTACTCCTACGAGCAGTACTTC	CASGLGDRGRYYSYEQYF
TRBJ2-7	-	TRBV21-1	-	TGTGCCAGCAGCAAAGCGCCAGCCTACGAGCAGTACTTC	CASSKAPAYEQYF
TRBJ2-7	-	TRBV7-2	TRBD1	TGTGCCAGCAGCCGACAGGGATTGGGCGAGCAGTACTTC	CASSRQGLGEQYF
TRBJ2-1	-	TRBV7-6	TRBD2	TGTGCCAGCAGCCCCGGGAGGGAGGGCTACAATGAGCAGTTCTTC	CASSPGREGYNEQFF
TRBJ2-3	-	TRBV9	-	TGTGCCAGCAGCGTGAGCGGCAGTTTCCTGACAGATACGCAGTATTTT	CASSVSGSFLTDTQYF
TRBJ2-7	many	TRBV6-5	TRBD2	TGTGCCAGCAGTTACTCGCGGGGGGGCTACGAGCAGTACTTC	CASSYSRGGYEQYF
TRBJ1-2	-	TRBV24-1	-	TGTGCCACCAGTGCGGGTAAAGGGGTTGGCTACACCTTC	CATSAGKGVGYTF
TRBJ2-3	-	TRBV4-1	TRBD2	TGCGCCAGCAGCCAATCCCACCAACTAGCGGGATCACCAGATACGCAGTATTTT	CASSQSHQLAGSPDTQYF
TRBJ1-2	once	TRBV28	-	TGTGCCAGCCGGGGAGCCCAGAGTTCCTATGGCTACACCTTC	CASRGAQSSYGYTF
TRBJ1-1	few	TRBV11-2	-	TGTGCCAGCAGCTTAAGTCGGGGGGAAGCTTTCTTT	CASSLSRGEAFF
TRBJ2-7	-	TRBV6-5	TRBD2	TGTGCCAGCAAAATCGGGAGCGGGATCTCCTACGAGCAGTACTTC	CASKIGSGISYEQYF
TRBJ1-2	-	TRBV2	-	TGTGCCAGCAGTGTGACCCGGACAGAAAACTATGGCTACACCTTC	CASSVTRTENYGYTF
TRBJ2-7	-	TRBV12-3/TRBV12-4	-	TGTGCCAGCGCCAGGGTAGTATACGAGCAGTACTTC	CASARVVYEQYF
TRBJ1-2	few	TRBV6-2/TRBV6-3	TRBD1	TGTGCCAGCAGCTCGACAGGGCAACCCTATGGCTACACCTTC	CASSSTGQPYGYTF
TRBJ2-1	-	TRBV19	-	TGTGCCAGTAGTATAGGTCTGCTAAGCTCCTACAATGAGCAGTTCTTC	CASSIGLLSSYNEQFF
TRBJ2-7	-	TRBV28	TRBD1	TGTGCCAGCAGTAGGACAGGCCTGTCCGAGCAGTACTTC	CASSRTGLSEQYF
TRBJ2-7	-	TRBV18	-	TGTGCCAGCTCACCCCGGGAGCTTGGAGAGCAGTACTTC	CASSPRELGEQYF
TRBJ2-5	-	TRBV9	TRBD2	TGTGCCAGCAGCGTAACCGTGTCCCGCGGGGGCCAAGAGACCCAGTACTTC	CASSVTVSRGGQETQYF
TRBJ1-1	-	TRBV4-3	-	TGCGCCAGCAGCCACCAGGGGTGGGACACTGAAGCTTTCTTT	CASSHQGWDTEAFF